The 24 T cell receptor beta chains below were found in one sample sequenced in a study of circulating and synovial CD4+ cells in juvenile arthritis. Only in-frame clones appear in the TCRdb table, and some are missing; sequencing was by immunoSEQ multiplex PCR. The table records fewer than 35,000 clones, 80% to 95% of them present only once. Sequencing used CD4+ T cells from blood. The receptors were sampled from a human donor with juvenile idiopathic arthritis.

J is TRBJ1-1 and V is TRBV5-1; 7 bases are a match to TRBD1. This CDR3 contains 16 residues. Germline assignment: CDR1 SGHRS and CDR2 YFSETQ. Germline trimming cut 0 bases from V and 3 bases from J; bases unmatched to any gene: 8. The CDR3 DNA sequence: TGCGCCAGCAGCTTGGTCCGGGGCAGGGGGGACACTGAAGCTTTCTTT. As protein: CASSLVRGRGDTEAFF.

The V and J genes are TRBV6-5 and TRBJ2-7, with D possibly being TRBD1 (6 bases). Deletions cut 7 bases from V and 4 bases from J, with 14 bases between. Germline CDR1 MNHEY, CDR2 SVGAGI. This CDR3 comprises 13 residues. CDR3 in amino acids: CASKTPGQYEQYF. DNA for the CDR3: TGTGCCAGCAAAACCCCCGGACAGTACGAGCAGTACTTC.

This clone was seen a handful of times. DNA of the CDR3: TGTGCCATCATGAGACTAGCGGGAGATAGAGATACGCAGTATTTT. Protein product: CAIMRLAGDRDTQYF. This chain connects TRBV10-3 to TRBJ2-3, with 12 bases identical to TRBD2. This CDR3 region has 15 residues. The V segment lost 7 bases and the J segment 5 bases; nucleotides outside the gene matches: 7. Per the germline V gene, CDR1 is ENHRY and CDR2 is SYGVKD.

The CDR3 DNA follows: TGTGCCAGCAGGGGGCTAAGGGACTCACACACAGATACGCAGTATTTT. This codes for CASRGLRDSHTDTQYF. This chain uses TRBV28 with TRBJ2-3; TRBD2 is a possible D gene (6 bases). Germline V gene data show CDR1 as MDHEN and CDR2 as SYDVKM. The CDR3 runs 16 residues. Deletions cut 6 bases from V and 2 bases from J, with 18 bases between.

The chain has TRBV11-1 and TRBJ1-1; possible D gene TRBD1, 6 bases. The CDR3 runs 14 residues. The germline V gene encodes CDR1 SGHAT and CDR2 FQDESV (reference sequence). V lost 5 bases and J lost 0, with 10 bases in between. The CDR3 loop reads CASSPQGLNTEAFF. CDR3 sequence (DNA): TGTGCCAGCAGCCCGCAGGGGTTGAACACTGAAGCTTTCTTT.

CDR3 coding DNA: TGTGCCAGCTCCCAGGGACTAGCGGGAGGTTACGAGCAGTACTTC. Translated: CASSQGLAGGYEQYF. This chain joins TRBV18 and TRBJ2-7; the match to TRBD2 covers 15 bases. CDR1 and CDR2 from the germline V gene are KGHSH and LQKENI. J gave up 4 bases and V 6 bases, and 4 bases lay outside the gene matches. The CDR3 is made up of 15 amino acids. Complete variable domain (other parts from reference TRBV18 and TRBJ2-7): NAGVMQNPRHLVRRRGQEARLRCSPMKGHSHVYWYRQLPEEGLKFMVYLQKENIIDESGMPKERFSAEFPKEGPSILRIQQVVRGDSAAYFCASSQGLAGGYEQYFGPGTRLTVT.

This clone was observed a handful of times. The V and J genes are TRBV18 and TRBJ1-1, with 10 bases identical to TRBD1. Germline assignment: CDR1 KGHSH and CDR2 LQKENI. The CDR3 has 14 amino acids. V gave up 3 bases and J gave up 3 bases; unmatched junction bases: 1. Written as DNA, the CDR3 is TGTGCCAGCTCACCGGGGACAGGGGACACTGAAGCTTTCTTT. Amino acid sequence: CASSPGTGDTEAFF.

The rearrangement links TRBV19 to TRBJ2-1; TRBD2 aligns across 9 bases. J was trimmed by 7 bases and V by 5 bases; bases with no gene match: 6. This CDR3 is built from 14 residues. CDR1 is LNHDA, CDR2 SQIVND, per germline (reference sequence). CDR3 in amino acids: CASSPGAGGNEQFF. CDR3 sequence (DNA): TGTGCCAGTAGTCCCGGCGCGGGAGGGAATGAGCAGTTCTTC.

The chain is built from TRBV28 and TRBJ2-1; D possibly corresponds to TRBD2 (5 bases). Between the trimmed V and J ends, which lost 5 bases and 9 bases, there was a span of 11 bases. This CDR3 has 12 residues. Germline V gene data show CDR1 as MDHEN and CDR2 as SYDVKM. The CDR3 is CASSLTTGEQFF. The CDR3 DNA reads TGTGCCAGCAGTCTGACTACCGGTGAGCAGTTCTTC.

In nucleotides, the CDR3 is TGTGCCAGCAGCTTCGGGACTAGCGGGAGACGAGACGAGCAGTACTTC. Translating gives CASSFGTSGRRDEQYF. The V and J genes are TRBV5-4 and TRBJ2-7, with 14 nucleotides matching TRBD2. The CDR3 spans 16 residues. Germline CDR1 SGHNT, CDR2 YYREEE (reference sequence). Trimming cost V 2 bases and J 5 bases; bases outside gene matches: 6.

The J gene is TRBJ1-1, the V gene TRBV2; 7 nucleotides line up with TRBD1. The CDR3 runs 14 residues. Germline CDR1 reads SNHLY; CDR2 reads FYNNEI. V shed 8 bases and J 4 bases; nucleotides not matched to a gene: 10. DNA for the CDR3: TGTGCCAGCCGACAGACAGGGTTTACCACTGAAGCTTTCTTT. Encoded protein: CASRQTGFTTEAFF.

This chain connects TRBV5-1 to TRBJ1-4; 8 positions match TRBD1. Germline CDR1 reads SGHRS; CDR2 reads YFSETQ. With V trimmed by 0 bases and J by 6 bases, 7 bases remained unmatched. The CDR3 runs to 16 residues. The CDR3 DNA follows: TGCGCCAGCAGCTTGGAACAGGCAGGGGGCGATGAAAAACTGTTTTTT. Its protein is CASSLEQAGGDEKLFF.

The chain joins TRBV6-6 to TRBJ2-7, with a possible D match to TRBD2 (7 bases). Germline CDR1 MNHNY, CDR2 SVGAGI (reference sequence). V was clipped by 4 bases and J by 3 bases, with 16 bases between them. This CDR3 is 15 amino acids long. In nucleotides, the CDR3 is TGTGCCAGCAGTTTAGGAGGGGGGGCGGGCTACGAGCAGTACTTC. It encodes CASSLGGGAGYEQYF.

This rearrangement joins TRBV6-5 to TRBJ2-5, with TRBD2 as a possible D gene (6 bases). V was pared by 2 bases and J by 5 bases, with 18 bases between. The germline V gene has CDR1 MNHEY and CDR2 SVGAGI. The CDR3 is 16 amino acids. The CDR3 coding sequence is TGTGCCAGCAGTTACGGGGCTAGCGCTGCAGGCGAGACCCAGTACTTC. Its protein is CASSYGASAAGETQYF.

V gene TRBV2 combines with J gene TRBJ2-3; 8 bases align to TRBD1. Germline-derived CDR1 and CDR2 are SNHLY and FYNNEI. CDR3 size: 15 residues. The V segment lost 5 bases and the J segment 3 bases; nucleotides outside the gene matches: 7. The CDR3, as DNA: TGTGCCAGCAGTCCTCAGGGGGCTAAGACAGATACGCAGTATTTT. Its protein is CASSPQGAKTDTQYF. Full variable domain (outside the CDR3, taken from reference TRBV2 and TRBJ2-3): EPEVTQTPSHQVTQMGQEVILRCVPISNHLYFYWYRQILGQKVEFLVSFYNNEISEKSEIFDDQFSVERPDGSNFTLKIRSTKLEDSAMYFCASSPQGAKTDTQYFGPGTRLTVL.

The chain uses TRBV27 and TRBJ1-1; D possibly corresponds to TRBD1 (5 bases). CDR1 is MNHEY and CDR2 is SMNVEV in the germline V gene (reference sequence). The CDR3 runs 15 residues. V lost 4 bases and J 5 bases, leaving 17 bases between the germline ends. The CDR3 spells CASSSPPGRWTEAFF. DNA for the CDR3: TGTGCCAGCAGTTCGCCCCCAGGGCGTTGGACTGAAGCTTTCTTT.

The CDR3 loop reads CASRRGGVGTEAFF. DNA for the CDR3: TGTGCCAGCAGGAGGGGGGGTGTTGGCACTGAAGCTTTCTTT. V and J are TRBV6-5 and TRBJ1-1; possibly TRBD1 for D (6 bases). The germline CDR1 and CDR2 sequences are MNHEY and SVGAGI. The CDR3 has 14 amino acids. Trimming removed 6 bases from V and 4 bases from J, with 15 bases in between.

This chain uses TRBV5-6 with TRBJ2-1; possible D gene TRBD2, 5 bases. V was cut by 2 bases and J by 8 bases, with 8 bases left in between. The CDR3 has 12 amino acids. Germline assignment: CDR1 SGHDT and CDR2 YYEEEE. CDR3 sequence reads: CASSLSGYEQFF. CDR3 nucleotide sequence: TGTGCCAGCAGCTTAAGCGGCTATGAGCAGTTCTTC.

The CDR3 DNA reads as TGTGCCAGCAGCTTAGCCCTAGACAGGGACCAAGAGACCCAGTACTTC. As protein: CASSLALDRDQETQYF. The chain links TRBV7-2 to TRBJ2-5, with TRBD1 matching 7 bases. Germline CDR1 is SGHTA and CDR2 is FQGNSA. The CDR3 is made up of 16 amino acids. V lost 0 bases, J lost 0 bases, and 4 bases stayed unmatched.

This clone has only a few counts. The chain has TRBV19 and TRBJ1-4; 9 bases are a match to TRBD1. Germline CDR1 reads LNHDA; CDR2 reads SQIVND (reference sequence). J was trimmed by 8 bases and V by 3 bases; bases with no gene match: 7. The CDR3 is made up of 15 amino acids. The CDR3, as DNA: TGTGCCAGTAGTATCGGATGGACAGGGGCCGAAAAACTGTTTTTT. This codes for CASSIGWTGAEKLFF.

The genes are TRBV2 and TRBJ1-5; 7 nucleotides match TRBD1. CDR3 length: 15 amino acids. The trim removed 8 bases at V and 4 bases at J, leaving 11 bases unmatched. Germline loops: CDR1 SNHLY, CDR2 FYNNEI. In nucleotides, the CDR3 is TGTGCCAGCGGGTACAGGGGACGATTGAATCAGCCCCAGCATTTT. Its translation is CASGYRGRLNQPQHF.

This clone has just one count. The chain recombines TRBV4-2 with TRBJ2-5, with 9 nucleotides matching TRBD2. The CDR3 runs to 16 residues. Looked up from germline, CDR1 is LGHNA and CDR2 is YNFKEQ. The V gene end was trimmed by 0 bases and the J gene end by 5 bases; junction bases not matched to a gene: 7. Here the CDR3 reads CASSQDTLAGRETQYF. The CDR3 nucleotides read TGTGCCAGCAGCCAAGATACGCTAGCGGGAAGGGAGACCCAGTACTTC.

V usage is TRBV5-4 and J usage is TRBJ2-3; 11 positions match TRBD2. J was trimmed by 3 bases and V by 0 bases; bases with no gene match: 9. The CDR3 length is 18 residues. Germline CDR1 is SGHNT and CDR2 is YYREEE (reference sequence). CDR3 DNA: TGTGCCAGCAGCTTGGACTTTAGCGGGAGGGCCCAAACAGATACGCAGTATTTT. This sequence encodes CASSLDFSGRAQTDTQYF.

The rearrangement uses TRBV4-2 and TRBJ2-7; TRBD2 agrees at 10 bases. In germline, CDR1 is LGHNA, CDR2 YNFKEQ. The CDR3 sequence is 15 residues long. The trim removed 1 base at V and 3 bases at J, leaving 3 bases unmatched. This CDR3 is CASSQVLAGVYEQYF. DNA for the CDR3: TGTGCCAGCAGCCAAGTGCTAGCGGGAGTCTACGAGCAGTACTTC.